This T cell receptor (beta chain) comes out of a study of persistence of HIV-infected CD4 T cells. On the study more broadly: Multiple blood draws of up to about 180 mL, except two donors with single leukapheresis.

Study results and limitations: Rare CMV-responding cells carrying HIV-1 proviruses were not analyzed separately for TCR. Compared with CD3/CD28-stimulated cells, CMV- and Gag-responding cells showed lower TCRbeta richness.

Germline-derived CDR1 and CDR2 are GTSNPN and SVGIG (reference sequence). V gave up 2 bases and J gave up 5 bases, with 19 bases separating them. The CDR3 loop spans 16 amino acids. In regard to this clone: The antigen remains unidentified.

Sequencing used immunoSEQ version 4 in survey mode. Clones were read by immunoSEQ multiplex PCR, and TCRdb kept only the in-frame ones, dropping some. The table includes tens of thousands of clones, about 87% detected once. This nonspecific control used anti-CD3/anti-CD28 bead stimulation of CD4+ T cells. Sorting selected CD4+ T cells upregulating both CD40 ligand and CD69. Adults with HIV-1 started suppressive ART while chronically infected. The source of this sequence is an adult woman with HIV who was CMV-seropositive. Sequenced here: CD4+ T cells sorted from PBMCs after approximately 18-hour stimulation, sampled from a patient who received antiretroviral therapy. The chain joins TRBV30 to TRBJ2-1; possibly TRBD1 for D (5 bases). CDR3 sequence (DNA): TGTGCCTGGAGTACCCGGAGTGGGGCATCGAACAATGAGCAGTTCTTC. It specifies CAWSTRSGASNNEQFF.